These 6 T cell receptor beta chains were sequenced from one sample in a study of T cell changes during pregnancy in multiple sclerosis. Profiled with immunoSEQ multiplex PCR; TCRdb holds only in-frame clones, not every one. The sample lists about 53,000 clones; around 91% were seen once. The source material was peripheral blood, sampled after pregnancy. Receptor source: a female donor in good health, enrolled as a control in a pregnancy study.

The CDR3 region has the DNA TGTGCCAGCAGCCGTCTAGCGGGGCAGGAGCAGTATTTT. Protein product: CASSRLAGQEQYF. The chain joins TRBV7-3 to TRBJ2-3; the match to TRBD2 covers 9 bases. Germline V gene lookup returns CDR1 SGHTA and CDR2 FQGTGA. The CDR3 extends over 13 amino acids. J was trimmed by 11 bases and V by 5 bases; bases with no gene match: 8.

The CDR3 region is CASTLLAGGPNSYEQYF. The DNA for the CDR3 is TGTGCCAGCACCCTACTAGCGGGGGGGCCTAATTCCTACGAGCAGTACTTC. The chain employs TRBV5-6 and TRBJ2-7, with TRBD2 matching over 13 bases. Looked up from germline, CDR1 is SGHDT and CDR2 is YYEEEE. The length of the CDR3 is 17 residues. V shed 6 bases and J 1 base; nucleotides not matched to a gene: 10.

The chain is built from TRBV6-4 and TRBJ2-2; 15 bases match TRBD2. Germline V gene sequence: CDR1 MRHNA, CDR2 SNTAGT. This CDR3 has 18 residues. V was pared by 7 bases and J by 0 bases, with 6 bases of the junction left unmatched. The CDR3 region is CASKGLAGGNANTGELFF. The DNA of the CDR3 is TGTGCCAGCAAGGGACTAGCGGGGGGTAACGCGAACACCGGGGAGCTGTTTTTT.

Worth noting for this clone: This CDR3 is also generated by other DNA sequences in the sample. The V call is TRBV6-1, the J call TRBJ2-3; 12 bases agree with TRBD2. The trim removed 2 bases at V and 4 bases at J, leaving 1 base unmatched. Germline V gives CDR1 MNHNS, CDR2 SASEGT. The CDR3 covers 15 residues. The CDR3 sequence is CASSELAGGPDTQYF. DNA of the CDR3: TGTGCCAGCAGTGAACTAGCGGGAGGGCCAGATACGCAGTATTTT.

J is TRBJ2-2 and V is TRBV6-4, with TRBD2 as a possible D gene (6 bases). The CDR3 runs to 14 residues. Trimming left V 7 bases short and J 3 bases short, with 12 bases between. The germline V gene encodes CDR1 MRHNA and CDR2 SNTAGT. CDR3: CASKRGGDTGELFF. CDR3 DNA sequence: TGTGCCAGCAAGAGGGGCGGGGACACCGGGGAGCTGTTTTTT.

This clone turned up a few times. The chain couples TRBV12-5 to TRBJ1-1; D uncertain. With 1 base removed from V and 10 bases from J, the gap between germline ends came to 10 bases. The CDR3 runs to 12 residues. The germline V gene has CDR1 LGHNT and CDR2 FRNRAP. The DNA of the CDR3 is TGTGCTAGTGGTTTGGATACAGATAGAGCTTTCTTT. Protein product: CASGLDTDRAFF.